The rows below give T cell receptor beta chains drawn from one sample of a study of beta chain features in type 1 diabetes. The data were produced by immunoSEQ multiplex PCR, yet TCRdb's version contains in-frame clones alone and is incomplete. The table includes 130,000 to 150,000 clones, 48% detected once. The specimen was Tregs from blood. The receptors stem from a man aged 18 to 29 in good health. The conserved cysteine and the conserved F or W are not part of the CDR3 here.

J: TRBJ2-5
length: 13
V: TRBV7-3
CDR3: ASSFGGSPRETQY

J: TRBJ1-6
length: 13
V: TRBV7-6
CDR3: ASSLADRENSPLH

J: TRBJ1-4
length: 12
V: TRBV19
CDR3: ASSVKQGNEKLF

J: TRBJ2-5
length: 12
V: TRBV5-1
CDR3: ASHQGASQETQY

J: TRBJ2-7
length: 13
V: TRBV18
CDR3: ASSRDRGRVYEQY

J: TRBJ1-4
length: 12
V: TRBV5-4
CDR3: ASSPQGPNEKLF

J: TRBJ1-2
length: 15
V: TRBV5-1
CDR3: ASSYRGAGINPYGYT

J: TRBJ2-2
length: 14
V: TRBV9
CDR3: ASSVGGTGGTGELF

J: TRBJ1-5
length: 19
V: TRBV30
CDR3: AWSVLIRGQGARGSNQPQH

J: TRBJ2-7
length: 12
V: TRBV10-3
CDR3: AIRSGTSDYEQY

J: TRBJ2-1
length: 11
V: TRBV19
CDR3: ASSLTAGGAEF

J: TRBJ1-2
length: 13
V: TRBV5-1
CDR3: ASSSHFQGQGGYT

J: TRBJ2-7
length: 13
V: TRBV11-1
CDR3: ASSSTSGRAYEQY

J: TRBJ1-5
length: 15
V: TRBV5-1
CDR3: ASSLDARGTSNQPQH

J: TRBJ1-1
length: 13
V: TRBV5-1
CDR3: ASSLAGQGNTEAF

J: TRBJ1-6
length: 15
V: TRBV18
CDR3: ASSPPTSSSYNSPLH

J: TRBJ2-5
length: 13
V: TRBV7-9
CDR3: ASSLAGLGSETQY

J: TRBJ2-3
length: 13
V: TRBV2
CDR3: ASSVVGRVGDTQY

J: TRBJ1-3
length: 13
V: TRBV10-3
CDR3: AISRQSSSGNTIY

J: TRBJ1-4
length: 11
V: TRBV18
CDR3: ASSLGRSEKLF

J: TRBJ2-7
length: 13
V: TRBV19
CDR3: ASSIRTPSVHEQY

J: TRBJ1-1
length: 13
V: TRBV2
CDR3: ASHRETWWGTEAF

J: TRBJ1-3
length: 15
V: TRBV30
CDR3: AWSADRVPYSGNTIY

J: TRBJ2-1
length: 11
V: TRBV25-1
CDR3: ASAGRRGNEQF

J: TRBJ2-3
length: 12
V: TRBV4-3
CDR3: ASSQDWGGDTQY

J: TRBJ2-2
length: 15
V: TRBV11-1
CDR3: ASSFGTGGSWSGELF

J: TRBJ1-1
length: 10
V: TRBV10-3
CDR3: ASRQGNTEAF

J: TRBJ2-3
length: 12
V: TRBV4-2
CDR3: ASSLSGGRDTQY

J: TRBJ1-1
length: 14
V: TRBV19
CDR3: ASSPRRWVTNTEAF

J: TRBJ2-7
length: 11
V: TRBV6-6
CDR3: ASSYGTTYEQY

J: TRBJ1-3
length: 11
V: TRBV10-3
CDR3: ASRQVSGNTIY

J: TRBJ2-3
length: 10
V: TRBV7-2
CDR3: ASSFNRDTQY

J: TRBJ1-4
length: 13
V: TRBV6-5
CDR3: ASSYSRGPDEKLF

J: TRBJ1-5
length: 13
V: TRBV15
CDR3: ATSRDRGLRQPQH

J: TRBJ1-1
length: 13
V: TRBV5-6
CDR3: ASSFYKRDGTEAF

J: TRBJ2-1
length: 12
V: TRBV27
CDR3: ASRDRGSYNEQF

J: -
length: 15
V: TRBV4-3
CDR3: ASSRGTSGWSSYEQY

J: TRBJ2-5
length: 11
V: TRBV30
CDR3: AWRKQGQETQY

J: TRBJ1-4
length: 12
V: TRBV7-6
CDR3: ASSLGQGYEKLF

J: TRBJ2-7
length: 13
V: TRBV11-2
CDR3: ASSLAPGATYEQY

J: TRBJ2-2
length: 13
V: TRBV7-9
CDR3: ASSLTSGDTGELF

J: TRBJ2-7
length: 10
V: TRBV28
CDR3: ASSLSSHEQY

J: TRBJ1-4
length: 14
V: TRBV7-2
CDR3: ASSTGTGGWSEKLF

J: TRBJ2-3
length: 12
V: TRBV29-1
CDR3: SVEASGGFLTQY

J: TRBJ2-3
length: 13
V: TRBV7-3
CDR3: ASSSQGAVTDTQY

J: TRBJ2-5
length: 13
V: TRBV4-3
CDR3: ASSPSGGGRETQY

J: TRBJ2-7
length: 12
V: TRBV4-3
CDR3: ASSLARSAGEQY

J: TRBJ2-1
length: 12
V: TRBV6-5
CDR3: ASKNRGGYNEQF

J: TRBJ2-3
length: 11
V: TRBV2
CDR3: ASSDQSGDTQY